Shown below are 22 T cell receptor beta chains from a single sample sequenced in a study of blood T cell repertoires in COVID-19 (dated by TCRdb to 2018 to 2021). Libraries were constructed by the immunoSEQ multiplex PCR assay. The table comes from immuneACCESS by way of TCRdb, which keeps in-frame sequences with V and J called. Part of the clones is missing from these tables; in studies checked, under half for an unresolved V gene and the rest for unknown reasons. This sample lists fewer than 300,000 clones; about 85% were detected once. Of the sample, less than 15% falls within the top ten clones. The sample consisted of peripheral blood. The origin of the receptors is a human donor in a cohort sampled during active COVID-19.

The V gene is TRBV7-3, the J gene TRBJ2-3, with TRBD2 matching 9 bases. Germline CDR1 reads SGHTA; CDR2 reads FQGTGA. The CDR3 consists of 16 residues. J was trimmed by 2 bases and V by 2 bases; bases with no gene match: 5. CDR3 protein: CASSLLAGRATDTQYF. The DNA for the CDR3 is TGTGCCAGCAGCTTACTAGCGGGACGCGCCACAGATACGCAGTATTTT.

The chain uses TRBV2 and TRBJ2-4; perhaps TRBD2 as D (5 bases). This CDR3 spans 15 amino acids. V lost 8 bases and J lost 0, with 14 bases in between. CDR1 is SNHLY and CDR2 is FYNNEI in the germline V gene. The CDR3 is CASSVEGRAKNIQYF. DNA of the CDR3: TGTGCCAGCTCCGTAGAGGGTAGAGCCAAAAACATTCAGTACTTC.

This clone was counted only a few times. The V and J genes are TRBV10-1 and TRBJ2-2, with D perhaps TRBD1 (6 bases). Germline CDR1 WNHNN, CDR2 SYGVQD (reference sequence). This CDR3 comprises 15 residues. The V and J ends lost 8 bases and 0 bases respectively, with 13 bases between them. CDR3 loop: CASGRGPANTGELFF. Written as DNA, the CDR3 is TGCGCCAGCGGCAGGGGTCCCGCGAACACCGGGGAGCTGTTTTTT.

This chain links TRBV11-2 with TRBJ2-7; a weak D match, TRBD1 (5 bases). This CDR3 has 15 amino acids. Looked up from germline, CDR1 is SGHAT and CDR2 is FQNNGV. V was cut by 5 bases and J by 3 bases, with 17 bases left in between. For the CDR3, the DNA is TGTGCCAGCAGCCCGGCCCCGACAGTTCTCTACGAGCAGTACTTC. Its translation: CASSPAPTVLYEQYF.

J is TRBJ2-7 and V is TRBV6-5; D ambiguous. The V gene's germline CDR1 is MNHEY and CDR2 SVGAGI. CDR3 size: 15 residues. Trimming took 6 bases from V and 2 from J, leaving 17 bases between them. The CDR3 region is CASRPHLDIAYEQYF. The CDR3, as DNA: TGTGCCAGCAGGCCACACCTCGACATCGCCTACGAGCAGTACTTC.

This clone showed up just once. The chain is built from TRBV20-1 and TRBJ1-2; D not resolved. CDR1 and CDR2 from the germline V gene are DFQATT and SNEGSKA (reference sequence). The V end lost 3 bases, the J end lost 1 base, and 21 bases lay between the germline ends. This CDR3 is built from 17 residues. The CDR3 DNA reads TGCAGTGCTAGTTCGGAGCAGACTATATCATTTAACTATGGCTACACCTTC. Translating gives CSASSEQTISFNYGYTF.

CDR3 sequence: CASSQWTSGVGDTQYF. The CDR3 DNA reads as TGTGCCAGCAGCCAATGGACTAGCGGAGTGGGGGATACGCAGTATTTT. The chain has TRBV3-1 (or the pseudogene TRBV3-2) and TRBJ2-3, with 10 bases aligning to TRBD2. CDR1 and CDR2 from the germline V gene are LGHDT and YNNKEL (reference sequence). The CDR3 is 16 residues long. The ends lost 2 bases at V and 6 bases at J; junction bases unmatched: 8.

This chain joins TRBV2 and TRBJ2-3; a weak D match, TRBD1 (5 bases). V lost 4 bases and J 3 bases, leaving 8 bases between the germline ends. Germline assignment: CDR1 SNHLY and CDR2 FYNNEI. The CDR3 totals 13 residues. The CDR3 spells CASSVDSTDTQYF. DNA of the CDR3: TGTGCCAGCAGTGTCGACAGTACAGATACGCAGTATTTT. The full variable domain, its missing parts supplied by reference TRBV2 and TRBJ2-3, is EPEVTQTPSHQVTQMGQEVILRCVPISNHLYFYWYRQILGQKVEFLVSFYNNEISEKSEIFDDQFSVERPDGSNFTLKIRSTKLEDSAMYFCASSVDSTDTQYFGPGTRLTVL.

The CDR3 nucleotides are TGTGCCAGCAGCTACTTAGGACAGGGAGAGACCCAGTACTTC. It yields the protein CASSYLGQGETQYF. The V and J genes are TRBV7-2 and TRBJ2-5; 8 bases are shared with TRBD1. CDR1 and CDR2 (germline): SGHTA, FQGNSA. CDR3 length equals 14 residues. J gave up 4 bases and V 4 bases, and 5 bases lay outside the gene matches.

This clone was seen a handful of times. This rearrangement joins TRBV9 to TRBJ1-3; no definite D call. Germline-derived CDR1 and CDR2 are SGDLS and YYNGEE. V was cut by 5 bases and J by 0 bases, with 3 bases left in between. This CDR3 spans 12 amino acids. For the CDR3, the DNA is TGTGCCAGCAGGAGCTCTGGAAACACCATATATTTT. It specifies CASRSSGNTIYF.

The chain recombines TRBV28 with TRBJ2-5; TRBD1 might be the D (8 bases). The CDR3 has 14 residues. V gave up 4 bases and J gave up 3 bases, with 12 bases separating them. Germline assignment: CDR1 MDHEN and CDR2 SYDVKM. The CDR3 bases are TGTGCCAGCAGTTCGGGGGGACAGGAAGAGACCCAGTACTTC. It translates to CASSSGGQEETQYF.

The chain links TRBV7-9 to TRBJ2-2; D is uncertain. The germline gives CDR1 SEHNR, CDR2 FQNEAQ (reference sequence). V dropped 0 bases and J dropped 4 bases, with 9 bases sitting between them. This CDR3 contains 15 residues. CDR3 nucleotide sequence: TGTGCCAGCAGCTTAGCCACCGCGGCCACCGGGGAGCTGTTTTTT. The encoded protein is CASSLATAATGELFF.

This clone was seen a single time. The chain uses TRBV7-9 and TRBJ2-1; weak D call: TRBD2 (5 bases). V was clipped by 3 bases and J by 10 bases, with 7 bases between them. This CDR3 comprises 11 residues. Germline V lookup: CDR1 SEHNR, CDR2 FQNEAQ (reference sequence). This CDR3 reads CASSLRLEQFF. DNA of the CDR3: TGTGCCAGCAGCTTGAGACTAGAGCAGTTCTTC.

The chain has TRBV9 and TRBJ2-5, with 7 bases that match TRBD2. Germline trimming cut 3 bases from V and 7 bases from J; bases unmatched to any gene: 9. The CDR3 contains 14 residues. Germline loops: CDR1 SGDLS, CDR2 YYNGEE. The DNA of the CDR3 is TGTGCCAGCAGCGCAGGGACTACCCGAGGGACCCAGTACTTC. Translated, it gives CASSAGTTRGTQYF.

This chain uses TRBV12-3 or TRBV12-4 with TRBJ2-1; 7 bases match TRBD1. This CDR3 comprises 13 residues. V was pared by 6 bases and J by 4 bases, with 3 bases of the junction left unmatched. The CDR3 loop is CASRRQGYNEQFF. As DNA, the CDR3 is TGTGCCAGCAGGCGACAGGGTTACAATGAGCAGTTCTTC.

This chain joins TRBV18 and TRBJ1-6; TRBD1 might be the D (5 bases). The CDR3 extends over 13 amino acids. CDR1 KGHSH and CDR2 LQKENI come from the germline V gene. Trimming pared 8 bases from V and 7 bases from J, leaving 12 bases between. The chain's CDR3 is CASRNRTNSPLHF. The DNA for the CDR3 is TGTGCCAGCAGAAACAGGACCAATTCACCCCTCCACTTT.

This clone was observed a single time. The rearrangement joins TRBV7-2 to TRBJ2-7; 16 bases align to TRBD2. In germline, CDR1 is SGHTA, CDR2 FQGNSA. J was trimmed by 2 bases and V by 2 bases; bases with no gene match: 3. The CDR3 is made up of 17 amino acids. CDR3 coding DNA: TGTGCCAGCAGCTTAACGGGGACTAGCGGGAGGGCCTACGAGCAGTACTTC. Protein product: CASSLTGTSGRAYEQYF.

CDR3 region: CASSLYGGNNEQFF. In nucleotides, the CDR3 is TGTGCCAGCAGCTTATACGGGGGAAACAATGAGCAGTTCTTC. The chain uses TRBV7-6 and TRBJ2-1; possibly TRBD2 for D (6 bases). Germline V gene data show CDR1 as SGHVS and CDR2 as FNYEAQ. Between the trimmed V and J ends, which lost 2 bases and 5 bases, there was a span of 10 bases. The CDR3 runs to 14 residues. Using reference TRBV7-6 and TRBJ2-1 for the parts outside the CDR3, the full variable domain is GAGVSQSPRYKVTKRGQDVALRCDPISGHVSLYWYRQALGQGPEFLTYFNYEAQQDKSGLPNDRFSAERPEGSISTLTIQRTEQRDSAMYRCASSLYGGNNEQFFGPGTRLTVL.

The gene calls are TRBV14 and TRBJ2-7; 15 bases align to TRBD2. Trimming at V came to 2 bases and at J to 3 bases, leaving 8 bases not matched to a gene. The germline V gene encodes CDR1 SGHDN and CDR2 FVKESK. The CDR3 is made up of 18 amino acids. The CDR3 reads CASSQRTSGRGSLYEQYF. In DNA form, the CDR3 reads TGTGCCAGCAGCCAACGGACTAGCGGGAGGGGCTCACTCTACGAGCAGTACTTC.

CDR3 DNA: TGTGCTAGTGGTTTGGGAACTTACACTGAAGCTTTCTTT. It specifies CASGLGTYTEAFF. The chain links TRBV12-5 to TRBJ1-1; D not resolved. Germline-derived CDR1 and CDR2 are LGHNT and FRNRAP. Trimming cost V 1 base and J 3 bases, with 6 bases left between them. This CDR3 is built from 13 residues.

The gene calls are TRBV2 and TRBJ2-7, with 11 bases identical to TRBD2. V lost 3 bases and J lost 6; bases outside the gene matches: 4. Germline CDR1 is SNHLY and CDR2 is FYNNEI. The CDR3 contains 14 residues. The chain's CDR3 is CASSDRGLAGEQYF. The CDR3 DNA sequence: TGTGCCAGCAGTGATCGCGGACTAGCGGGCGAGCAGTACTTC.

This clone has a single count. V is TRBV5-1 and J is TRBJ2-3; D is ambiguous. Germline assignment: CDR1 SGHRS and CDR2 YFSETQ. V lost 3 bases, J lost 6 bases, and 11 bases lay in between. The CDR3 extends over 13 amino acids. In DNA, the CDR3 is TGCGCCAGCAGCTACGGCCCCAGGGATACGCAGTATTTT. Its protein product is CASSYGPRDTQYF.